The rows below give T cell receptor beta chains drawn from one sample of a study of T cell clones after liver transplantation. The method was immunoSEQ multiplex PCR; TCRdb's version includes in-frame clones alone and lacks a portion of them. The sample shows some 70,000 clones, about 92% of them seen only once. Sequencing used CD4+ T cells from blood, obtained before liver transplant. Every receptor here comes from a human donor who received a liver transplant. Both conserved end residues are part of each CDR3. The D gene is left open where the match is weak. The size of a clone is reported for some rows only, either as once, few or many, or as a class for expanded clones.

>TRBJ2-3|.|.|TRBV4-1
TGCGCCAGCAGCCAAGCGGGAGCGAGACCAGATACGCAGTATTTT
CASSQAGARPDTQYF
>TRBJ1-5|.|.|TRBV28
TGTGCCAGCAGTGAGAGGCAGGGTAATCAGCCCCAGCATTTT
CASSERQGNQPQHF
>TRBJ2-7|TRBD1|.|TRBV6-1
TGTGCCAGCAGTGCCGACAGGGCTCACGAGCAGTACTTC
CASSADRAHEQYF
>TRBJ2-7|.|.|TRBV7-2
TGTGCCAGCAGCGCCTCTAGACTAGAGGCCTACGAGCAGTACTTC
CASSASRLEAYEQYF
>TRBJ2-3|.|.|TRBV7-3
TGTGCCAGCAGCCCCCGGTGGGCTATAGATACGCAGTATTTT
CASSPRWAIDTQYF
>TRBJ2-5|.|.|TRBV5-4
TGTGCCAGCAGCTCCAAGACTAGTCCCCAAGAGACCCAGTACTTC
CASSSKTSPQETQYF
>TRBJ1-5|.|.|TRBV12-5
TGTGCTAGTGGTTTGGTGGGGGCTACGCCCCAGCATTTT
CASGLVGATPQHF
>TRBJ2-1|.|once|TRBV7-3
TGTGCCAGCAGCTACTCAGGGACGGGAGAGCAGTTCTTC
CASSYSGTGEQFF
>TRBJ2-5|.|.|TRBV11-3
TGTGCCAGCAACGATTCACCCGGAGGGCCCCGGGAGACCCAGTACTTC
CASNDSPGGPRETQYF
>TRBJ2-3|.|few|TRBV7-8
TGTGCCAGCAGCCCCAGACTGTCCACAGATACGCAGTATTTT
CASSPRLSTDTQYF
>TRBJ1-1|TRBD1|.|TRBV5-1
TGCGCCAGCAGCTCACAGGGGGATTCGAACACTGAAGCTTTCTTT
CASSSQGDSNTEAFF
>TRBJ1-3|.|.|TRBV18
TGTGCCAGCTCACCACCGTCAGCGAGGGACCCTGGAAACACCATATATTTT
CASSPPSARDPGNTIYF
>TRBJ2-5|TRBD1|.|TRBV2
TGTGCCAGCAGTACACAGGGGCCCCAGGAGACCCAGTACTTC
CASSTQGPQETQYF
>TRBJ2-7|TRBD2|.|TRBV9
TGTGCCAGCAGCGTAACCCCCTTAGGAGCGGGAGGACAATACGAGCAGTACTTC
CASSVTPLGAGGQYEQYF
>TRBJ2-5|.|.|TRBV7-2
TGTGCCAGCAGCTTAGCCCGGGTTATAGAGACCCAGTACTTC
CASSLARVIETQYF
>TRBJ2-1|TRBD2|.|TRBV5-6
TGTGCCAGCAGCCCCGGGACTAGCGGAGCCTCCTACAATGAGCAGTTCTTC
CASSPGTSGASYNEQFF
>TRBJ1-3|.|once|TRBV7-2
TGTGCCAGCAGCTTCCGGGAGTCTGGAAACACCATATATTTT
CASSFRESGNTIYF
>TRBJ2-3|.|.|TRBV19
TGTGCCAGTAGTCCCAGGCGTAGCACAGATACGCAGTATTTT
CASSPRRSTDTQYF
>TRBJ1-2|TRBD1|.|TRBV18
TGTGCCAGCTCACGGACAGGAGCTAACTATGGCTACACCTTC
CASSRTGANYGYTF
>TRBJ1-2|.|.|TRBV2
TGTGCCAGCAGTGCCGTTCTGGGTGGGGTTGGAGGCTACACCTTC
CASSAVLGGVGGYTF
>TRBJ2-1|TRBD2|.|TRBV2
TGTGCCAGCAGTGAAGACGGGGGGACCTACAATGAGCAGTTCTTC
CASSEDGGTYNEQFF
>TRBJ2-7|TRBD2|.|TRBV30
TGTGCCTGGGCCCTGGGCGGGAGGGCCAACGAGCAGTACTTC
CAWALGGRANEQYF
>TRBJ2-7|TRBD2|.|TRBV15
TGTGCCACCAGCAGAGGGATACTAGCGGGAGGTCACGAGCAGTACTTC
CATSRGILAGGHEQYF
>TRBJ2-4|.|once|TRBV4-3
TGCGCCAGCAGCCACCCTGGAGGGGCCCAGTACTTC
CASSHPGGAQYF
>TRBJ1-4|TRBD1|.|TRBV6-6
TGTGCCAGCAGTCAGGGGGCGGGCGGTGAAAAACTGTTTTTT
CASSQGAGGEKLFF
>TRBJ2-3|.|.|TRBV28
TGTGCCAGCAGTTTAGGGGGGACGATAAGCACAGATACGCAGTATTTT
CASSLGGTISTDTQYF
>TRBJ1-2|.|.|TRBV14
TGTGCCAGCAGCCAAGATCCCGGGGGACTGATCTATGGCTACACCTTC
CASSQDPGGLIYGYTF
>TRBJ1-5|.|.|TRBV6-1
TGTGCCAGCAGTGCAGGGGTAAGTCAGCCCCAGCATTTT
CASSAGVSQPQHF
>TRBJ2-7|TRBD2|.|TRBV7-8
TGTGCCAGCAGCCCGCTCGGACTAGCGGGAGGGTACGAGCAGTACTTC
CASSPLGLAGGYEQYF
>TRBJ2-3|.|few|TRBV5-8
TGTGCCAGCAGTCGTGCGGCACACAGCGAGGCAGATACGCAGTATTTT
CASSRAAHSEADTQYF
>TRBJ1-2|TRBD1|.|TRBV7-9
TGTGCCAGCAGTTCAGGGGCAGGGGGCTATGGCTACACCTTC
CASSSGAGGYGYTF
>TRBJ1-5|.|.|TRBV21-1
TGTGCCAGCCAACGTCTGGGACAGGGTGGAATTTGGGCCCAGCCCCAGCATTTT
CASQRLGQGGIWAQPQHF
>TRBJ2-3|.|.|TRBV7-2
TGTGCCAGCAGCGTTAGCGGAGCACTCACAGATACGCAGTATTTT
CASSVSGALTDTQYF
>TRBJ2-1|.|.|TRBV19
TGTGCCAGTAGTATATGGAAGGGGAGCTCCTACAATGAGCAGTTCTTC
CASSIWKGSSYNEQFF
>TRBJ1-4|.|.|TRBV5-4
TGTGCCAGCAGCCCTGGGGCCTCACGTAATGAAAAACTGTTTTTT
CASSPGASRNEKLFF
>TRBJ2-3|TRBD1|.|TRBV2
TGTGCCAGCAGTGATGACAGGGGACACACAGATACGCAGTATTTT
CASSDDRGHTDTQYF
>TRBJ2-7|.|.|TRBV18
TGTGCCAGCTCTCCGGACAGATACGAGCAGTACTTC
CASSPDRYEQYF
>TRBJ2-1|.|.|TRBV9
TGTGCCAGCAGCGTAGGACTTAGCTCCTACAATGAGCAGTTCTTC
CASSVGLSSYNEQFF
>TRBJ2-1|.|.|TRBV28
TGTGCCAGCAGTTTAGGGCAGAAGTTCAATGAGCAGTTCTTC
CASSLGQKFNEQFF
>TRBJ2-1|TRBD2|.|TRBV19
TGTGCCAGTAGTATAGCGACTAGCGGGAGACTCGCCTACAATGAGCAGTTCTTC
CASSIATSGRLAYNEQFF
>TRBJ1-2|TRBD1|.|TRBV29-1
TGCAGCGTACCGACAGGGGCTAGGAACTATGGCTACACCTTC
CSVPTGARNYGYTF
>TRBJ1-6|TRBD1|once|TRBV5-1
TGCGCCAGCAGCTTACCGGGACAGTATAATTCACCCCTCCACTTT
CASSLPGQYNSPLHF
>TRBJ1-2|.|.|TRBV5-1
TGCGCCAGCAGCTTCAGGGGTCGGTCTGACTATGGCTACACCTTC
CASSFRGRSDYGYTF
>TRBJ2-5|TRBD1|.|TRBV5-5
TGTGCCAGCAGCCAGGGGACAGGGTGGGATGAGACCCAGTACTTC
CASSQGTGWDETQYF
>TRBJ2-7|.|.|TRBV10-3
TGTGCCATCAGTGATTGGGGACCGTCTTCCGAGCAGTACTTC
CAISDWGPSSEQYF
>TRBJ1-2|.|.|TRBV7-9
TGTGCCAGCAGCTTAGCGGGGGGCAGGGAAAACACCTTC
CASSLAGGRENTF
>TRBJ2-5|TRBD2|.|TRBV2
TGTGCCAGCAGTCTAGCGGGAGTTGGAGAGACCCAGTACTTC
CASSLAGVGETQYF